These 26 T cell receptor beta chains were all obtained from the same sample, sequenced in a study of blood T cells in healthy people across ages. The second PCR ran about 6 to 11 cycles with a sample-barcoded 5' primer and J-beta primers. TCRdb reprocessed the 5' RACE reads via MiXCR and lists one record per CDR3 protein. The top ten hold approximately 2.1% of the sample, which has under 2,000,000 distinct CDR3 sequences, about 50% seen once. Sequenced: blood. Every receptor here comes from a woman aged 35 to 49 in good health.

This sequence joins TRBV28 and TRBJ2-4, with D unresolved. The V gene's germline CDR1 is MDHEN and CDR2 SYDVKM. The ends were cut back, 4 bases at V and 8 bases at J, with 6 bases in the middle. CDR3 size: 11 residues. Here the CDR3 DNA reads TGTGCCAGCAGTTCCGGGTACATTCAGTACTTC. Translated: CASSSGYIQYF.

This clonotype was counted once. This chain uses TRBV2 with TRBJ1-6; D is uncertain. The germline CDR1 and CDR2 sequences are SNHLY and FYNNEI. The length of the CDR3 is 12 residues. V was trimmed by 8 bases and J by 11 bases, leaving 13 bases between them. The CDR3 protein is CASLRETAPLHF. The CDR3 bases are TGTGCCAGCCTTAGGGAGACGGCACCCCTCCACTTT.

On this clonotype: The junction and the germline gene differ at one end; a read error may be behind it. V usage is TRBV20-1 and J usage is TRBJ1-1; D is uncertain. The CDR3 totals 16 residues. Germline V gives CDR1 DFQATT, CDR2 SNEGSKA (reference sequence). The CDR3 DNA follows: TGTAGTGCTAGAGTCGCCCCAGGAGTTCTGAACACTGAAGCTTTCTTT. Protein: CSARVAPGVLNTEAFF.

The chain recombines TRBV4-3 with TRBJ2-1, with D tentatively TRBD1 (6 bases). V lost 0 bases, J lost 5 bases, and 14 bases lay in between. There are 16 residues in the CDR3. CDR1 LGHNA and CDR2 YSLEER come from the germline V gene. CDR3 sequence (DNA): TGCGCCAGCAGCCAAGATGTGGGGGCGAATAACAATGAGCAGTTCTTC. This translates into CASSQDVGANNNEQFF.

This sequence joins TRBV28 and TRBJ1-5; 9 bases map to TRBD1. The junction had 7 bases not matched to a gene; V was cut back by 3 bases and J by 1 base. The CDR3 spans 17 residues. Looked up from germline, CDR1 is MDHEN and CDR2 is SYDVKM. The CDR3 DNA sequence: TGTGCCAGCAGTTTTTCGTCGGACAGGGGAAGCAATCAGCCCCAGCATTTT. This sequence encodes CASSFSSDRGSNQPQHF.

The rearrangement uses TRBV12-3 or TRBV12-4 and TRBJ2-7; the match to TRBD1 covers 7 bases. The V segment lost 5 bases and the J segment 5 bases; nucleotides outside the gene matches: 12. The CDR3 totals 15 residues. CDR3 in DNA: TGTGCCAGCAGTCGCATGACAGGGTATCCCCACGAGCAGTACTTC. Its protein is CASSRMTGYPHEQYF.

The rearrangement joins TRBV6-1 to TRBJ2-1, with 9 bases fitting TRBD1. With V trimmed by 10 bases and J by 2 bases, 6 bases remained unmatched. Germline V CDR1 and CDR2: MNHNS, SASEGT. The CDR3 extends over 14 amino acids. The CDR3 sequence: CATNRDRAYNEQFF. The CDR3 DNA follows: TGTGCCACCAACCGGGACAGGGCCTACAATGAGCAGTTCTTC.

This chain's CDR3 is CASRESNTEAFF. The CDR3 coding sequence is TGTGCCAGCCGTGAGTCAAACACTGAAGCTTTCTTT. The chain is built from TRBV7-9 and TRBJ1-1; the D is unclear. Germline V gene lookup returns CDR1 SEHNR and CDR2 FQNEAQ (reference sequence). This CDR3 contains 12 residues. V was shortened by 8 bases and J by 2 bases, with 9 bases between the two germline ends.

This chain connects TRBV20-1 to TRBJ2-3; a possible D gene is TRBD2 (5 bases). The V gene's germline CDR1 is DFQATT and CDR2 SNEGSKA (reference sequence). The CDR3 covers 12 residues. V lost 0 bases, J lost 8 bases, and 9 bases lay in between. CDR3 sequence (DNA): TGCAGTGCTAGAGATCACGCGGGTACGCAGTATTTT. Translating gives CSARDHAGTQYF.

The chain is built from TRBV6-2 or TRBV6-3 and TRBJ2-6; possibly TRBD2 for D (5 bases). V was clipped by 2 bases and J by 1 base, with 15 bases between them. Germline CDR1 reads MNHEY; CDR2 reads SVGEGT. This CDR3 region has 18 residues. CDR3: CASSYMGLAGSGANVLTF. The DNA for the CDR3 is TGTGCCAGCAGTTACATGGGCCTAGCAGGATCTGGGGCCAACGTCCTGACTTTC.

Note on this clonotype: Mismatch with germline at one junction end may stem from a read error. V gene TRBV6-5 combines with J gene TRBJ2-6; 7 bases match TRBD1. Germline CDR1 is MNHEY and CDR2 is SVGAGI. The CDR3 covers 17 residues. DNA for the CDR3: TGTGCCAGCAGATACTCGGGACAGCCCTCTGGGGCCAACGTCCTGACTTTC. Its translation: CASRYSGQPSGANVLTF.

The CDR3 spells CASSQVLSGQHEQYF. DNA for the CDR3: TGCGCCAGCAGCCAAGTATTGTCAGGGCAGCACGAGCAGTACTTC. The chain links TRBV4-3 to TRBJ2-5; a weak D match, TRBD1 (5 bases). The J call is uncertain, as TRBJ2-7 better fits the DNA end. The CDR3 covers 15 residues. CDR1 is LGHNA and CDR2 is YSLEER in the germline V gene.

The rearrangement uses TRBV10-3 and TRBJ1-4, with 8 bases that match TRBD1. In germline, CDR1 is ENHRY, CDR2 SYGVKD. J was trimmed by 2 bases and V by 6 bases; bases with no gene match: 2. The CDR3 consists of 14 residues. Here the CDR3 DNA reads TGTGCCATCAGAGCAGGGGGCACTAATGAAAAACTGTTTTTT. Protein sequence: CAIRAGGTNEKLFF.

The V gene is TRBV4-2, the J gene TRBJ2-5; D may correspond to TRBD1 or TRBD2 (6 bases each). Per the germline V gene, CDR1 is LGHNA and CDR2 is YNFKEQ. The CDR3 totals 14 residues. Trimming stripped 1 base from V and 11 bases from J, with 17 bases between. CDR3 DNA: TGTGCCAGCAGCCAAGCTAGGGGGGTGAATGAGCAGTACTTC. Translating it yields CASSQARGVNEQYF.

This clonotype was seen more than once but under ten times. CDR3 sequence (DNA): TGTGCCAGCAGCGTAGCTCCAGGGTTCTCCTACGAGCAGTACTTC. Protein product: CASSVAPGFSYEQYF. The V call is TRBV9, the J call TRBJ2-7; weak D call: TRBD1 (5 bases). CDR1 is SGDLS, CDR2 YYNGEE, per germline. The CDR3 contains 15 residues. Deletions cut 0 bases from V and 0 bases from J, with 10 bases between.

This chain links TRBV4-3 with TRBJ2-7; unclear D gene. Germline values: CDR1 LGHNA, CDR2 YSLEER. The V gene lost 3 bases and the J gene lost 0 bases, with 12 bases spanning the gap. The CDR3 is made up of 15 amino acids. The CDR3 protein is CASSHNLVSSYEQYF. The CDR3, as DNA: TGCGCCAGCAGCCATAATCTAGTAAGCTCCTACGAGCAGTACTTC.

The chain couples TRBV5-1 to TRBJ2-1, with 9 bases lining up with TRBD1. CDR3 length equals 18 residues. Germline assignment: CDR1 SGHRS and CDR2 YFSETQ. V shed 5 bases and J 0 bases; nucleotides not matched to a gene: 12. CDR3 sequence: CASRPTSQGAGSYNEQFF. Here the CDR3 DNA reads TGCGCCAGCAGACCAACCTCACAGGGGGCCGGCTCCTACAATGAGCAGTTCTTC.

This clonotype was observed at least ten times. The CDR3 nucleotides are TGTGCCAGCAGTCCCTCCGGTCCACTCCACGAGCAGTACTTC. This codes for CASSPSGPLHEQYF. V is TRBV12-3 or TRBV12-4 and J is TRBJ2-7; D remains ambiguous. Between the trimmed V and J ends, which lost 5 bases and 5 bases, there was a span of 16 bases. The CDR3 has 14 amino acids.

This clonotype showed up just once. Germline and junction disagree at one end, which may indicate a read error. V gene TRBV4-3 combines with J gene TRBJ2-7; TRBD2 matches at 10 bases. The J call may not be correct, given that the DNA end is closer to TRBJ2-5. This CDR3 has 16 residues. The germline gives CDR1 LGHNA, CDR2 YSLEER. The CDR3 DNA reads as TGCGCCCGCAGCCAAGATCAAGCGGGGGGGCCAGAGACCCAGTACTTC. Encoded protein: CARSQDQAGGPETQYF.

CDR3 bases: TGTGCCAGCTCACCGTCGGGACTAGCGGGGGGGCATTACGGCAATGAGCAGTTCTTC. Its protein is CASSPSGLAGGHYGNEQFF. This sequence joins TRBV18 and TRBJ2-1, with 16 bases identical to TRBD2. CDR3 size: 19 residues. The V gene end was trimmed by 3 bases and the J gene end by 6 bases; junction bases not matched to a gene: 11. The germline gives CDR1 KGHSH, CDR2 LQKENI. The whole variable domain, filled in from reference TRBV18 and TRBJ2-1, reads NAGVMQNPRHLVRRRGQEARLRCSPMKGHSHVYWYRQLPEEGLKFMVYLQKENIIDESGMPKERFSAEFPKEGPSILRIQQVVRGDSAAYFCASSPSGLAGGHYGNEQFFGPGTRLTVL.

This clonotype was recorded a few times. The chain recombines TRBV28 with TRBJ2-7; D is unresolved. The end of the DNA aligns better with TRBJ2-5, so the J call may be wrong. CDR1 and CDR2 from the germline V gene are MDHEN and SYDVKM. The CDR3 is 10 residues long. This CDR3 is CATLSETQYF. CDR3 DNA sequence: TGTGCCACCCTGTCGGAGACCCAGTACTTC.

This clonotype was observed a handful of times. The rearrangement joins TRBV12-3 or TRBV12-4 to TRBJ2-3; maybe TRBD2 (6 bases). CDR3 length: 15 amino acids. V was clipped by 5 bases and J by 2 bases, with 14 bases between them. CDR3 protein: CASSARRGLTDTQYF. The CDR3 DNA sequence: TGTGCCAGCAGTGCCAGGCGGGGCCTCACAGATACGCAGTATTTT.

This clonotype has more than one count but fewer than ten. The CDR3 loop is CSAIDRVFAYEQYF. The CDR3 coding sequence is TGCAGTGCCATCGACAGGGTTTTCGCCTACGAGCAGTACTTC. This sequence joins TRBV20-1 and TRBJ2-5; TRBD1 aligns across 7 bases. Matching the DNA end better, TRBJ2-7 makes the J call doubtful. CDR1 DFQATT and CDR2 SNEGSKA come from the germline V gene (reference sequence). The CDR3 spans 14 residues.

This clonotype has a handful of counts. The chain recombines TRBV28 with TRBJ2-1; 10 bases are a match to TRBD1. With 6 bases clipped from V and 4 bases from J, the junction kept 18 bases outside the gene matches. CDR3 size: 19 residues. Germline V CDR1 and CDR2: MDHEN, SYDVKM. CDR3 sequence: CASRRPGQGSGFSYNEQFF. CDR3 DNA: TGTGCCAGCAGGCGACCGGGACAGGGGAGTGGTTTTTCGTACAATGAGCAGTTCTTC. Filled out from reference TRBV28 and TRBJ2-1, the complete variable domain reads DVKVTQSSRYLVKRTGEKVFLECVQDMDHENMFWYRQDPGLGLRLIYFSYDVKMKEKGDIPEGYSVSREKKERFSLILESASTNQTSMYLCASRRPGQGSGFSYNEQFFGPGTRLTVL.

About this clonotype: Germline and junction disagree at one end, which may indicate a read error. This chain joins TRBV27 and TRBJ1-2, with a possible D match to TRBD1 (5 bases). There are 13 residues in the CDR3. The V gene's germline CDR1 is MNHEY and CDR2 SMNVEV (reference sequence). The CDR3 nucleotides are TGTGTCAGCCGACCGGGACCGGCCTATGGCTACACCTTC. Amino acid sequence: CVSRPGPAYGYTF.

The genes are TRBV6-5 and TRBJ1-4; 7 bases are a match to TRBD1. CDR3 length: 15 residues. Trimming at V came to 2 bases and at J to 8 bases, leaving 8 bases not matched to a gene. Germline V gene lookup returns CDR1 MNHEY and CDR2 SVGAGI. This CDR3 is CASSYRIQGDEKLFF. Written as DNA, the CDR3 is TGTGCCAGCAGTTACAGGATTCAGGGGGACGAAAAACTGTTTTTT.